One sample yielded the 20 T cell receptor beta chains listed below, sequenced in a study of Ad26.COV2.S vaccination and SARS-CoV-2 variants. Regarding treatment: roughly 19 received Ad26.COV2.S at low or high dose, single or two shots; roughly five received placebo; per-sample allocation not given. Collection of the samples took place on day 63 after the first injection of vaccine or placebo. Sequencing used immunoSEQ multiplex PCR; TCRdb keeps in-frame clones, though not all of them. The data show 350,000 to 450,000 clones, around 83% seen once. The sample consisted of peripheral blood, taken in a trial of Ad26.COV2.S vaccine versus placebo. The origin of the receptors is a person between 18 and 65 years old who received the Ad26.COV2.S COVID-19 vaccine or a placebo.

The chain carries TRBV4-2 and TRBJ2-1; tentatively, D is TRBD2 (6 bases). Germline V lookup: CDR1 LGHNA, CDR2 YNFKEQ. The CDR3 length is 19 residues. Between the trimmed V and J ends, which lost 0 bases and 0 bases, there was a span of 18 bases. The CDR3 DNA reads TGTGCCAGCAGCCAAGATGGGACTCTCCTTCTTTACTCCTACAATGAGCAGTTCTTC. This codes for CASSQDGTLLLYSYNEQFF.

CDR3 in amino acids: CASSRGNTEAFF. CDR3 in DNA: TGTGCCAGCAGCCGGGGCAACACTGAAGCTTTCTTT. The chain couples TRBV12-3 or TRBV12-4 to TRBJ1-1; D possibly corresponds to TRBD1 (5 bases). The CDR3 runs 12 residues. V was cut by 6 bases and J by 2 bases, with 7 bases left in between.

Note on this clone: A much larger clone differs by one base, so this may be a read error. The V call is TRBV10-2, the J call TRBJ2-7; 8 bases agree with TRBD1. The CDR3 contains 12 residues. Germline CDR1 reads WSHSY; CDR2 reads SAAADI. Trimming took 6 bases from V and 2 from J; bases not matched to a gene: 0. CDR3 DNA: TGCGCCAGCAGGGACAGGGCCTACGAGCAGTACTTC. It specifies CASRDRAYEQYF.

This clone was seen only a few times. V usage is TRBV7-9 and J usage is TRBJ2-1; D tentatively fits TRBD1 or TRBD2 (5 bases each). Germline V gene sequence: CDR1 SEHNR, CDR2 FQNEAQ (reference sequence). The V end was cut by 3 bases, the J end by 9 bases, with 12 bases between. The CDR3 totals 13 residues. CDR3 in amino acids: CASSFPGPGEQFF. The CDR3 nucleotides read TGTGCCAGCAGCTTTCCGGGGCCGGGTGAGCAGTTCTTC. The whole variable domain, filled in from reference TRBV7-9 and TRBJ2-1, reads DTGVSQNPRHKITKRGQNVTFRCDPISEHNRLYWYRQTLGQGPEFLTYFQNEAQLEKSRLLSDRFSAERPKGSFSTLEIQRTEQGDSAMYLCASSFPGPGEQFFGPGTRLTVL.

This chain uses TRBV19 with TRBJ2-1; 13 bases align to TRBD2. The CDR3 contains 21 residues. V lost 2 bases, J lost 4 bases, and 17 bases stayed unmatched. In germline, CDR1 is LNHDA, CDR2 SQIVND (reference sequence). The CDR3 sequence is CASSIFQRETSGRRAYNEQFF. CDR3 in DNA: TGTGCCAGTAGTATATTTCAAAGGGAGACTAGCGGGAGGAGAGCGTACAATGAGCAGTTCTTC.

V gene TRBV29-1 combines with J gene TRBJ1-1, with 9 positions matching TRBD1. Germline assignment: CDR1 SQVTM and CDR2 ANQGSEA. CDR3 length: 11 amino acids. V trimming: 6 bases; J trimming: 6 bases; junction bases outside the gene matches: 2. CDR3 sequence (DNA): TGCAGCGTGAACAGGGGGCCTGAAGCTTTCTTT. As protein: CSVNRGPEAFF. Drawing the rest from reference TRBV29-1 and TRBJ1-1, the complete variable domain is SAVISQKPSRDICQRGTSLTIQCQVDSQVTMMFWYRQQPGQSLTLIATANQGSEATYESGFVIDKFPISRPNLTFSTLTVSNMSPEDSSIYLCSVNRGPEAFFGQGTRLTVV.

The chain links TRBV14 to TRBJ2-7; TRBD1 matches 9 bases. After removal of 4 bases from V and 2 bases from J, the junction contained 3 bases not matched to a gene. The germline CDR1 and CDR2 sequences are SGHDN and FVKESK. The CDR3 spans 14 residues. In DNA, the CDR3 is TGTGCCAGCAGCCGGGACAGGGAAGCCTACGAGCAGTACTTC. Its translation is CASSRDREAYEQYF.

The genes are TRBV5-1 and TRBJ2-7; TRBD1 matches 8 bases. The V gene's germline CDR1 is SGHRS and CDR2 YFSETQ. This CDR3 has 15 amino acids. The V gene end was trimmed by 6 bases and the J gene end by 0 bases; junction bases not matched to a gene: 8. CDR3 nucleotides: TGCGCCAGCAACCAGGGACAGGCAGCCTCCTACGAGCAGTACTTC. This gives the protein CASNQGQAASYEQYF.

This chain joins TRBV6-5 and TRBJ2-7, with TRBD2 matching 11 bases. The V gene end was trimmed by 6 bases and the J gene end by 0 bases; junction bases not matched to a gene: 4. The CDR3 length is 15 residues. Germline loops: CDR1 MNHEY, CDR2 SVGAGI. CDR3 protein: CASSYTSGSSYEQYF. The CDR3 region has the DNA TGTGCCAGCAGCTACACTAGCGGGAGCTCCTACGAGCAGTACTTC.

The chain is built from TRBV4-1 and TRBJ2-3; 16 bases line up with TRBD2. CDR1 and CDR2 from the germline V gene are MGHRA and YSYEKL. Trimming removed 3 bases from V and 4 bases from J; junction bases left unmatched: 10. The CDR3 consists of 19 residues. The CDR3 sequence is CASSQVPGLAGGQADTQYF. CDR3 nucleotides: TGCGCCAGCAGCCAGGTCCCGGGACTAGCGGGGGGGCAGGCAGATACGCAGTATTTT.

J is TRBJ2-2 and V is TRBV3-1 (or the pseudogene TRBV3-2); no reliable D call. CDR3 length: 15 residues. Trimming took 1 base from V and 6 from J, leaving 12 bases between them. CDR1 and CDR2 from the germline V gene are LGHDT and YNNKEL (reference sequence). The DNA of the CDR3 is TGTGCCAGCAGCCAAGGACGAGCACTACCCGGGGAGCTGTTTTTT. Its translation: CASSQGRALPGELFF.

J is TRBJ2-2 and V is TRBV29-1, with TRBD2 as a possible D gene (5 bases). Per germline, CDR1 SQVTM and CDR2 ANQGSEA. Trimming shortened V by 1 base and J by 0 bases, and 12 bases separated the two germline ends. The CDR3 totals 16 residues. The chain's CDR3 is CSVEGLGGSNTGELFF. CDR3 nucleotide sequence: TGCAGCGTTGAAGGGTTGGGCGGGTCGAACACCGGGGAGCTGTTTTTT.

The genes are TRBV4-1 and TRBJ1-5; D remains ambiguous. This CDR3 spans 16 amino acids. The germline V and J ends were trimmed by 4 bases and 0 bases, with 13 bases remaining between them. CDR1 MGHRA and CDR2 YSYEKL come from the germline V gene. CDR3 in amino acids: CASSPGPVYSNQPQHF. In DNA form, the CDR3 reads TGCGCCAGCAGCCCCGGACCCGTTTATAGCAATCAGCCCCAGCATTTT.

This clone was seen just once. The CDR3 region has the DNA TGTGCCAGCAGCTACACAGGGGGAGAGCAGTACTTC. The encoded protein is CASSYTGGEQYF. The chain links TRBV13 to TRBJ2-7; TRBD1 aligns across 8 bases. Germline V gene sequence: CDR1 PRHDT, CDR2 FYEKMQ (reference sequence). CDR3 size: 12 residues. The ends lost 4 bases at V and 7 bases at J; junction bases unmatched: 3.

This clone was seen more than once but under ten times. This chain connects TRBV12-3 or TRBV12-4 to TRBJ2-5; D uncertain. V was trimmed by 6 bases and J by 5 bases, leaving 7 bases between them. This CDR3 is built from 11 residues. The CDR3 DNA reads TGTGCCAGCAGCTATGCGGAGACCCAGTACTTC. This encodes CASSYAETQYF.

The gene calls are TRBV2 and TRBJ1-5; D not resolved. V lost 1 base and J lost 2, with 18 bases in between. This CDR3 has 18 residues. Germline V gene data show CDR1 as SNHLY and CDR2 as FYNNEI. The CDR3 DNA follows: TGTGCCAGCAGTGAAGGGTCACGAGGTGGGGTCCGCAATCAGCCCCAGCATTTT. Residues: CASSEGSRGGVRNQPQHF.

The rearrangement uses TRBV21-1 and TRBJ2-5. TRBV21-1 is a recognized pseudogene. The CDR3 spans 14 residues. The CDR3 bases are TGTGCCAGCAGCAATTTGCGAGTGGGGGAGACCCAGTACTTC. This codes for CASSNLRVGETQYF.

This chain joins TRBV7-8 and TRBJ2-4; unclear D gene. The CDR3 contains 17 residues. V was trimmed by 5 bases and J by 1 base, leaving 18 bases between them. CDR1 is SGHVS and CDR2 is FQNEAQ in the germline V gene. The CDR3 sequence: CASSPGRPLGAKNIQYF. The CDR3 DNA reads as TGTGCCAGCAGCCCGGGCCGCCCGCTCGGGGCCAAAAACATTCAGTACTTC. Using reference TRBV7-8 and TRBJ2-4 for the parts outside the CDR3, the full variable domain is GAGVSQSPRYKVAKRGQDVALRCDPISGHVSLFWYQQALGQGPEFLTYFQNEAQLDKSGLPSDRFFAERPEGSVSTLKIQRTQQEDSAVYLCASSPGRPLGAKNIQYFGAGTRLSVL.

This sequence joins TRBV4-1 and TRBJ2-4, with D maybe TRBD1 (6 bases). This CDR3 has 17 amino acids. V lost 1 base, J lost 0 bases, and 13 bases lay in between. CDR1 MGHRA and CDR2 YSYEKL come from the germline V gene. This chain's CDR3 is CASSQVGQQLAKNIQYF. As DNA, the CDR3 is TGCGCCAGCAGCCAAGTCGGACAGCAACTAGCCAAAAACATTCAGTACTTC.

This chain uses TRBV11-3 with TRBJ2-7; D possibly uses TRBD1 or TRBD2 (7 bases each). Trimming took off 5 bases at V and 5 bases at J, with 19 bases between the two ends. Germline V gives CDR1 SGHNT, CDR2 YENEEA. The CDR3 runs to 15 residues. Here the CDR3 DNA reads TGTGCCAGCAGCCCAGGGGGGGCCGGGTCGGACGAGCAGTACTTC. It specifies CASSPGGAGSDEQYF.